The sample holds one count of the clone carrying this T cell receptor beta chain. Its antigen is still unknown. A modified ARM-PCR protocol with three rounds of nested PCR amplified TCRbeta. TCRdb reprocessed the multiplex PCR reads via MiXCR and lists one record per CDR3 protein. The data hold 60,000 to 95,000 distinct CDR3 sequences, with roughly 80% observed a single time. The sample originates from a study of tumor and adjacent non-tumor tissue in lung cancer. The V end was cut by 4 bases, the J end by 7 bases, with 13 bases between. Germline values: CDR1 MNHEY, CDR2 SVGEGT. This CDR3 contains 14 residues. Study findings and constraints: Normal lung showed higher cumulative top 100 clone frequency than tumor.

The template was RNA from unsorted bulk tissue. The clonotype originates from a woman between 50 and 59 years old with non-small cell lung cancer. This sequence joins TRBV6-2 or TRBV6-3 and TRBJ2-2; D is perhaps TRBD1 (5 bases). The sequencing input was lung tumor tissue. CDR3 protein: CASSSLVDIGELFF. The CDR3 DNA reads as TGTGCCAGCAGTTCCCTAGTGGACATCGGGGAGCTGTTTTTT.